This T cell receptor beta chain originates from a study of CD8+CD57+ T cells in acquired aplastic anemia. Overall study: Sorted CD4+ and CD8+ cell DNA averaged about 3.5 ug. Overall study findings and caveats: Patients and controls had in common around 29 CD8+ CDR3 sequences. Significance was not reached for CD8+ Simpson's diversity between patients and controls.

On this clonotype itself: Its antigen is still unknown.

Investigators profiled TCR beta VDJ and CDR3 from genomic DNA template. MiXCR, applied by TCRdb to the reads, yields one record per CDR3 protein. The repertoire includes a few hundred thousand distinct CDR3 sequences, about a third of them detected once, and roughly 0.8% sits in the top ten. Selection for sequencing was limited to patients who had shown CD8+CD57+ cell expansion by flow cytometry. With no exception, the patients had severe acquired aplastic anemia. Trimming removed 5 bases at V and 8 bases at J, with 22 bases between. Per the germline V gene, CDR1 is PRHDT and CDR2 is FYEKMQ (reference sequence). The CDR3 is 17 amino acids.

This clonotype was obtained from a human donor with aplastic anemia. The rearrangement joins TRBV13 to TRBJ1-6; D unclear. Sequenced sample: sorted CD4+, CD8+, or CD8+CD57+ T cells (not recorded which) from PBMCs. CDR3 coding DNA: TGTGCCAGCAGCCCCCGCTTTGGTAGCCTAAACGATTCACCCCTCCACTTT. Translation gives CASSPRFGSLNDSPLHF.